This T cell receptor (beta chain) was captured by sequencing in a study of memory B cells and T cells in multiple sclerosis (dated by TCRdb to the late 2010s). Regarding the complete study: The study compared the TCR beta repertoires of autoproliferating peripheral T cells with those of brain lesion-infiltrating T cells in multiple sclerosis patients. A couple of multiple sclerosis patients, for whom either brain lesions at autopsy or brain-infiltrating cells from biopsy were available, were included in TCR sequencing.

This clone was seen only a few times. No antigen is known for it. One base away there is no much larger clone; base qualities are not given. TCRbeta CDR3 regions were amplified from extracted genomic DNA using the immunoSEQ Platform. The immunoSEQ assay used multiplex PCR together with high-throughput sequencing and a bioinformatics pipeline from the vendor. The authors processed their data as follows. Non-productive sequences and CDR3s shorter than 4 amino acids were excluded, and clonotype frequencies were recalculated for each sample. Shared clonotypes were identified in immunoSEQ Analyzer 2.0 as identical CDR3 amino acid, V gene and J gene sequences. Repertoire overlap was normalized by dividing shared clonotype counts by the product of both clone-set sizes, with the result scaled by 1000 into arbitrary units. The immuneACCESS repertoire file appears here via TCRdb, limited to in-frame rearrangements. These files lack a portion of the clones; in checked studies, under half of the deficit traces to unresolved V genes, and the cause of the others is not known. V and J calls and clone size are those listed in that table; D and trimming were worked out from the DNA. Recorded for this sample are some 48,000 clones; over 75% of them occurred a single time. More than 0.95% of the sample is taken by the ten largest.

Autoproliferating (CFSEdim) and non-proliferating (CFSEhi) T cell fractions were sequenced separately after stimulus-free culture of CFSE-labeled PBMCs. In total, some 5x10^7 CFSE-labeled PBMCs were cultured without stimulus for 7 days, after which replicate wells were pooled. PBMCs were labeled with about 0.55 uM CFSE and cultured in serum-free AIM-V medium without exogenous stimuli. PBMCs were isolated by Ficoll density gradient centrifugation and were cryopreserved before use. Using a FACSAria III, live 7-AAD-negative cells were sorted, then washed with PBS and stored frozen at -80 degrees C as dry pellets. In the germline V gene (reference sequence), CDR1 corresponds to PRHDT and CDR2 to FYEKMQ. From the cysteine up to the phenylalanine, the CDR3 has a length of 18 residues. Just the 54-base CDR3 DNA is kept, in frame starting at base 1. The junction shows trimming of 4 bases on V and 4 bases on J, and the gene matches do not reach 10 bases of it.

Findings and caveats that apply to the study as a whole: Clone-set sizes varied between compartments, which affected the numbers of shared clonotypes and made normalization necessary.

Sequenced material: PBMCs from blood kept in culture. Rearrangement joined TRBV13 to TRBJ2-3; 14 bases in between match TRBD2. The sequence was collected from a human donor with multiple sclerosis. The nucleotide sequence reads TGTGCCAGCAGCTCTACCCCTGGGACTAGCGGGGGTGCAGATACGCAGTATTTT. It encodes CASSSTPGTSGGADTQYF.